This T cell receptor beta chain was observed in a study of beta chain features in type 1 diabetes. Study background: Cells sorted and examined across all samples totaled nearly 110,000,000. Study-wide results and limits: High-TCR-expressing cells could be over-represented by cDNA sequencing. In the patient group, naive, central memory and Treg TCRB repertoires seemed more alike than in the healthy donor group.

Expressed TCRB transcripts were sequenced after all isolated RNA was converted to cDNA. Repertoires were generated with immunoSEQ multiplex PCR, while TCRdb's copy carries only in-frame clones and drops some. This sample has 450,000 to 600,000 clones, with about 30% found just once. This clone was seen a handful of times. The antigen is unknown. Using CD45RO/CCR7/CD25/CD127/CD95/CD27, CD4+ naive, central memory, regulatory and stem cell-like memory cells were sorted. The sequence was collected from a man aged 18 to 35 in good health. Sequencing was done on a sample of naive CD4+ T cells from blood.

The CDR3 here is CASSPTPGHEQYF. The DNA for the CDR3 is TGCGCCAGCAGCCCGACACCCGGCCACGAGCAGTACTTC. The gene calls are TRBV4-3 and TRBJ2-7; D unresolved. The CDR3 has 13 residues. The germline V gene encodes CDR1 LGHNA and CDR2 YSLEER. Trimming cost V 4 bases and J 5 bases, with 12 bases left between them.